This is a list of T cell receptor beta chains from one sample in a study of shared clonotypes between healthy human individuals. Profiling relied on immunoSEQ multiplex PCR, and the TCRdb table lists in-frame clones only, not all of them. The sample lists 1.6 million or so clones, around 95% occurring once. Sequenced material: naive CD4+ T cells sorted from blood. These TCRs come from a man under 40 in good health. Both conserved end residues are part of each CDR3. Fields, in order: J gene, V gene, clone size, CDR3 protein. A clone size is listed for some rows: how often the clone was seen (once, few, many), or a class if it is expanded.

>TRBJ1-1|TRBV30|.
CAWSDQGDTEAFF
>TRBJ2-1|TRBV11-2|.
CASSTGANEQFF
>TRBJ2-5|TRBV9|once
CASSVGLAGVEETQYF
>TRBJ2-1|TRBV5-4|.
CASSLELAGGSYNEQFF
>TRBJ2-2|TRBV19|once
CASSSWVDRRNTGELFF
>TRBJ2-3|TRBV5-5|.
CASSSQGLRTDTQYF
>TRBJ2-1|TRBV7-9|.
CASRQRLAGGSENEQFF
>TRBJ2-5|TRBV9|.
CASSDGTSGIQETQYF
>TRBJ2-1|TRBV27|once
CASSHRTVRGEQFF
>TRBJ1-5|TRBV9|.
CASSVGPLDRGNGEPQHF
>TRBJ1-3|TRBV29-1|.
CSVVLQVGNTIYF
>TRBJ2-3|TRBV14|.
CASHAAGAADTQYF
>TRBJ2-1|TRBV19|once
CASQPTAGGNEQFF
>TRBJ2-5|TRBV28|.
CASSWVGQGQETQYF
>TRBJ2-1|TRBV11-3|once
CASSATSGKWYNEQFF
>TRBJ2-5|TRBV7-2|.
CASGQGRRETQYF
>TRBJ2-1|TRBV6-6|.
CASNPPSSRRHNEQFF
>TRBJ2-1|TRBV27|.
CASSPSGRNEQFF
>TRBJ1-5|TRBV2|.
CASSVGQGGQPQHF
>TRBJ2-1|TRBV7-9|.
CASSLGTSAYNEQFF
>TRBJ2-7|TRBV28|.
CASKKLGQGFYEQYF
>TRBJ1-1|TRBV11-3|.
CASSLGMNTEAFF
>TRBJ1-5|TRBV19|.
CASSIGGLGNQPQHF
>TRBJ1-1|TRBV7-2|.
CASSLFPAGTTEAFF
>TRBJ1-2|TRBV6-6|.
CASSYRESNYGYTF
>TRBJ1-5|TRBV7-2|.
CASSPTDRVWQPQHF
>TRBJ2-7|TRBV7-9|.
CASSLAIGELYEQYF
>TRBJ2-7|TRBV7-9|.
CASSPDEQYF
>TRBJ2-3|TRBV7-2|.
CASSLEGSSTDTQYF
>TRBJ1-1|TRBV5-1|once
CASSRQGLATEAFF